Listed here is a single T cell receptor (beta chain). This sample was taken from a study of shared clonotypes between healthy human individuals. Original data processing: For the immunoSEQ data, sequences were junction-only without quality scores, so filtering differed. Assay used: immunoSEQ multiplex PCR; TCRdb lists only in-frame clones, some missing. D and trimming were read from the DNA, whereas the V and J calls and clone size are those reported in that table. The sample lists around 2,000,000 clones; over 85% were seen once. CD45RO negativity and positive selection for CCR7 defined naive CD8 cells, a population that excluded terminally differentiated effector memory CD45RA+ cells. The germline V gene encodes CDR1 SEHNR and CDR2 FQNEAQ (reference sequence). This CDR3 is built from 14 residues. V was cut by 2 bases and J by 12 bases, with 16 bases left in between.

Sequencing input: naive CD8+ T cells sorted from blood. This chain uses TRBV7-9 with TRBJ1-4; tentatively, D is TRBD1 (6 bases). The clonotype was recovered from a man aged 18 to 30 in good health. The CDR3 spells CASSLLGARVELFF. CDR3 DNA sequence: TGTGCCAGCAGCTTACTGGGGGCCCGGGTAGAACTGTTTTTT.